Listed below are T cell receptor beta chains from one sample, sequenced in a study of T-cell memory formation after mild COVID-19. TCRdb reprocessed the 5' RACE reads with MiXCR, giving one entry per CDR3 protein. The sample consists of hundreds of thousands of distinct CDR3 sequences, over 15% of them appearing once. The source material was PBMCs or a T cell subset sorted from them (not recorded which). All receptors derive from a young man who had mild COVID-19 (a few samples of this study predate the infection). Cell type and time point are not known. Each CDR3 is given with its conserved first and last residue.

cdr3_aa: CASSPTTGIDYGYTF
v_call: TRBV18

cdr3_aa: CASSYETQYF
v_call: TRBV6-2/TRBV6-3

cdr3_aa: CSAEDRTRGRNEQFF
v_call: TRBV20-1

cdr3_aa: CAISIGQGEHEQYF
v_call: TRBV10-3

cdr3_aa: CASRLAGSTDTQYF
v_call: TRBV25-1

cdr3_aa: CASTLDSMNIQYF
v_call: TRBV6-1

cdr3_aa: CASSPSSQPQHF
v_call: TRBV6-2/TRBV6-3

cdr3_aa: CASSPNSVDTQYF
v_call: TRBV27

cdr3_aa: CASSDQGFSNEQFF
v_call: TRBV2

cdr3_aa: CASYPDRVNYGYTF
v_call: TRBV6-1

cdr3_aa: CASSLGSRGSNNSPLHF
v_call: TRBV7-9

cdr3_aa: CASSQGGGLNTEAFF
v_call: TRBV4-3

cdr3_aa: CSIRGAGNIQYF
v_call: TRBV20-1

cdr3_aa: CASSSPWTSGGGYTQYF
v_call: TRBV27

cdr3_aa: CASSPRGGPDYNEQFF
v_call: TRBV7-8

cdr3_aa: CSVERRDGGFLRNEQFF
v_call: TRBV29-1

cdr3_aa: CASSLIPSNTEAFF
v_call: TRBV7-3

cdr3_aa: CSAMGGYGYTF
v_call: TRBV29-1

cdr3_aa: CASSQTGGSSIQYF
v_call: TRBV4-3

cdr3_aa: CSVAASGTYEQYF
v_call: TRBV29-1

cdr3_aa: CASSLSAGSYNEQFF
v_call: TRBV2

cdr3_aa: CASSIDRGNEQFF
v_call: TRBV7-9

cdr3_aa: CASSVAFLDTQYF
v_call: TRBV9

cdr3_aa: CAISKGDYGYTF
v_call: TRBV10-3

cdr3_aa: CSASRTGVGRDEKLFF
v_call: TRBV20-1

cdr3_aa: CSARPWRGGFNEQFF
v_call: TRBV20-1

cdr3_aa: CAGSHGFNEQFF
v_call: TRBV4-1

cdr3_aa: CSACRDSNQPQHF
v_call: TRBV20-1

cdr3_aa: CASSQDPGQDPGGF
v_call: TRBV4-1

cdr3_aa: CASSQRDRETYEQYF
v_call: TRBV12-3/TRBV12-4

cdr3_aa: CASSQGTGRSSYEQYF
v_call: TRBV4-1

cdr3_aa: CASSLGQGRGYTF
v_call: TRBV5-1

cdr3_aa: CARKNEQYF
v_call: TRBV12-3/TRBV12-4

cdr3_aa: CASSEADRGEQFF
v_call: TRBV6-1

cdr3_aa: CASLQGAYEQYF
v_call: TRBV11-2

cdr3_aa: CASSGRQTGGYGYTF
v_call: TRBV6-1

cdr3_aa: CASSYPGTSGGLAKNIQYF
v_call: TRBV6-6

cdr3_aa: CASSLGISGGNTIYF
v_call: TRBV12-3/TRBV12-4

cdr3_aa: CASSGRGPWYQETQYF
v_call: TRBV9

cdr3_aa: CASSLAVRDTQYF
v_call: TRBV7-8

cdr3_aa: CASSIGKGTELTYGYTF
v_call: TRBV19

cdr3_aa: CASSRTETQYF
v_call: TRBV12-3/TRBV12-4

cdr3_aa: CASSRSWTLAEAFF
v_call: TRBV28

cdr3_aa: CASSLEGGTRLFF
v_call: TRBV7-6

cdr3_aa: CATSPPSGTQRGYTF
v_call: TRBV28

cdr3_aa: CASSLGDTAKNIQYF
v_call: TRBV7-9

cdr3_aa: CASSLGSGGAVDTQYF
v_call: TRBV5-1

cdr3_aa: CASSFGTGVQYF
v_call: TRBV12-3/TRBV12-4

cdr3_aa: CASSSPGELFF
v_call: TRBV6-1

cdr3_aa: CASRHAVRAGGEQYF
v_call: TRBV6-2/TRBV6-3

cdr3_aa: CATSDWETGELFF
v_call: TRBV24-1

cdr3_aa: CAWSVQGYRYTF
v_call: TRBV30

cdr3_aa: CASSLAGGVGGYTF
v_call: TRBV7-2

cdr3_aa: CASSLTENYEQYF
v_call: TRBV2

cdr3_aa: CASSPGGVGQLTSGANVLTF
v_call: TRBV7-9

cdr3_aa: CASSYTSGALSGNTIYF
v_call: TRBV6-5

cdr3_aa: CSVEGQMGYEQYF
v_call: TRBV29-1

cdr3_aa: CASSLVQRMAGSQFF
v_call: TRBV5-1

cdr3_aa: CASSVDGVGTDTQYF
v_call: TRBV9